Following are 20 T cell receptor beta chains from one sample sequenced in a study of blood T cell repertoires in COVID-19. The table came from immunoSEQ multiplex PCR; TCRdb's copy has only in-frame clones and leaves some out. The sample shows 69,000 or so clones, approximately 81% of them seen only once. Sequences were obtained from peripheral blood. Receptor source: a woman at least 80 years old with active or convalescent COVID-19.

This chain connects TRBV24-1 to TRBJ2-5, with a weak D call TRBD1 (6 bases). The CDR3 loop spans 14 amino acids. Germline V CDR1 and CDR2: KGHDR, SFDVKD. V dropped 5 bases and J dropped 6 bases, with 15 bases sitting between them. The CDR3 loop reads CATSALDRPQTQYF. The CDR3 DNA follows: TGTGCCACCAGTGCCCTGGACAGACCCCAGACCCAGTACTTC.

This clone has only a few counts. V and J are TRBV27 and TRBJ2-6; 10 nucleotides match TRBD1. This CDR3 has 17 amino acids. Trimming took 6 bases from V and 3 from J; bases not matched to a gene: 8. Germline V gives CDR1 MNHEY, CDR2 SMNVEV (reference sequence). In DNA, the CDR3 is TGTGCCAGCAGCAAGATAGACAGGGGGCGTGGGGCCAACGTCCTGACTTTC. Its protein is CASSKIDRGRGANVLTF.

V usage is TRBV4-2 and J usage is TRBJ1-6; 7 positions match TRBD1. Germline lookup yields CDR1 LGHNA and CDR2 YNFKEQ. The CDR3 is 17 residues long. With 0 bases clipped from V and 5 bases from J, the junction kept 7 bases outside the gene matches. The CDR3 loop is CASSQEKGTADNSPLHF. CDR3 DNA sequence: TGTGCCAGCAGCCAAGAGAAGGGGACAGCAGATAATTCACCCCTCCACTTT.

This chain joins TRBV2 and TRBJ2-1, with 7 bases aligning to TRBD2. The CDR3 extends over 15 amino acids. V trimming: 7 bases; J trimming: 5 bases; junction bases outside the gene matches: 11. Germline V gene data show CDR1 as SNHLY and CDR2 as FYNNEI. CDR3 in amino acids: CASKGWTRPDNEQFF. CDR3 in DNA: TGTGCCAGCAAAGGCTGGACTAGACCCGACAATGAGCAGTTCTTC.

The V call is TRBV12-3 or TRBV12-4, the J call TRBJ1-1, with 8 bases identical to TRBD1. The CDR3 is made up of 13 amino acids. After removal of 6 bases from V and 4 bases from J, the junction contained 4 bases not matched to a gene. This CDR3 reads CASRGQVFTEAFF. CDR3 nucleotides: TGTGCCAGCAGGGGACAGGTGTTCACTGAAGCTTTCTTT.

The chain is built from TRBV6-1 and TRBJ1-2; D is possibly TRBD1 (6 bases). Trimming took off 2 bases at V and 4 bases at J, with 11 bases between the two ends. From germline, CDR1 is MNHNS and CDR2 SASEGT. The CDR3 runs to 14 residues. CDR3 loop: CASSERGGSYGYTF. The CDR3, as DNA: TGTGCCAGCAGTGAAAGGGGGGGTAGCTATGGCTACACCTTC.

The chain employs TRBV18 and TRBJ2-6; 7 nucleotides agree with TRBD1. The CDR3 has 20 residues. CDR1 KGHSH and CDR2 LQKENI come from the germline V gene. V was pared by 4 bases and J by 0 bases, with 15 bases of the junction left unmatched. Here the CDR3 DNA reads TGTGCCAGCTCACTCTATCCCGTGGGGACAGTAGTCTCTGGGGCCAACGTCCTGACTTTC. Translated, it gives CASSLYPVGTVVSGANVLTF.

CDR3 coding DNA: TGTGCCAGCACCATACTCCAGGGGATGAACACTGAAGCTTTCTTT. It codes for CASTILQGMNTEAFF. The chain is built from TRBV11-2 and TRBJ1-1, with a possible D match to TRBD1 (6 bases). Germline values: CDR1 SGHAT, CDR2 FQNNGV. CDR3 length: 15 residues. V lost 7 bases and J 0 bases, leaving 15 bases between the germline ends.

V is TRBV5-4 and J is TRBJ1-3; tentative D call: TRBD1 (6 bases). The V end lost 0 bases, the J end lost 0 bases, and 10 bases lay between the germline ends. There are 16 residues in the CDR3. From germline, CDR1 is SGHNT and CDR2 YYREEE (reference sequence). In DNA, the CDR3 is TGTGCCAGCAGCTTGGACAGGGCCAGCTCTGGAAACACCATATATTTT. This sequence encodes CASSLDRASSGNTIYF.

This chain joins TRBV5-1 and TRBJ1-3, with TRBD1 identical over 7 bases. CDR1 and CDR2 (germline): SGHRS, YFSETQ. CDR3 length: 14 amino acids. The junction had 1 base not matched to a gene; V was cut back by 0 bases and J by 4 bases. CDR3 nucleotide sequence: TGCGCCAGCAGCTTGGAAGGGGGCGGAAACACCATATATTTT. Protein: CASSLEGGGNTIYF.

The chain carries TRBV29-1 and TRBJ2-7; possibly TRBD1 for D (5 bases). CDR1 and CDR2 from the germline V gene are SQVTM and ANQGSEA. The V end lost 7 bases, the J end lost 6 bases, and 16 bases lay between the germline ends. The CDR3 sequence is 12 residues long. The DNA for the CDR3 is TGCAGCGCTGGGTGGGGCTCGGCCGAGCAGTACTTC. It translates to CSAGWGSAEQYF.

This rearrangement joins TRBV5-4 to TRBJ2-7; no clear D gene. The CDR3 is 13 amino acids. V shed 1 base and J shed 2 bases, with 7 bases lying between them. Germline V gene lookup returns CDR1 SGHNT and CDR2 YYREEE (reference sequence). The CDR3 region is CASSLPGPYEQYF. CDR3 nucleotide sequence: TGTGCCAGCAGCTTGCCTGGGCCCTACGAGCAGTACTTC.

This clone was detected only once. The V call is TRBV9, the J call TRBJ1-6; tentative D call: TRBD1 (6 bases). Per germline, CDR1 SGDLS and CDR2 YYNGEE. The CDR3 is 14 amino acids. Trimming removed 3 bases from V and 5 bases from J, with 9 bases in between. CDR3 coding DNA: TGTGCCAGCAGCGCGGGACATGATAATTCACCCCTCCACTTT. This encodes CASSAGHDNSPLHF.

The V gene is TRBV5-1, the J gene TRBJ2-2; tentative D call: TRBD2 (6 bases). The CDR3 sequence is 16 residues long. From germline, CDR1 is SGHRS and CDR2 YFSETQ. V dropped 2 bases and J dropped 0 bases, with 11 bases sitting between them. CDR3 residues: CASSFGGPPNTGELFF. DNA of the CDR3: TGCGCCAGCAGCTTCGGGGGACCGCCGAACACCGGGGAGCTGTTTTTT.

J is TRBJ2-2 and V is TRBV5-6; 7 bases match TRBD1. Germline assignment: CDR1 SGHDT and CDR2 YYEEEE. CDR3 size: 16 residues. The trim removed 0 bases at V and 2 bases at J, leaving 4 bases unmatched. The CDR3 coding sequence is TGTGCCAGCAGCTTGGATAGGGGGCACAACACCGGGGAGCTGTTTTTT. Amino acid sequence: CASSLDRGHNTGELFF.

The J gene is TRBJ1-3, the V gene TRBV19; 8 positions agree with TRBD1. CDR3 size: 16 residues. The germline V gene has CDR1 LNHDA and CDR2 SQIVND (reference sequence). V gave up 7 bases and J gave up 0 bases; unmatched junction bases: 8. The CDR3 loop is CASKEDRALSGNTIYF. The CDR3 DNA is TGTGCCAGTAAAGAGGACAGGGCGCTCTCTGGAAACACCATATATTTT.

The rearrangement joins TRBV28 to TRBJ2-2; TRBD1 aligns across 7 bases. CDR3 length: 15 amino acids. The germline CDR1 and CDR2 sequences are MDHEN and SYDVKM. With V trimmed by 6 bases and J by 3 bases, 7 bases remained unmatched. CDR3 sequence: CASSGDSRYTGELFF. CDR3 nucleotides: TGTGCCAGCAGCGGGGACAGCAGATACACCGGGGAGCTGTTTTTT.

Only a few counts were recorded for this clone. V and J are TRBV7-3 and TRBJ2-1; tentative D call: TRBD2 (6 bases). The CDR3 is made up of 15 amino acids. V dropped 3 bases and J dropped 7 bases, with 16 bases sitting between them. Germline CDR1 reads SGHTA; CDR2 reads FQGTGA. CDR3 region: CASSLSREVRNEQFF. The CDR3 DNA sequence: TGTGCCAGCAGCTTGTCAAGGGAGGTTAGGAATGAGCAGTTCTTC.

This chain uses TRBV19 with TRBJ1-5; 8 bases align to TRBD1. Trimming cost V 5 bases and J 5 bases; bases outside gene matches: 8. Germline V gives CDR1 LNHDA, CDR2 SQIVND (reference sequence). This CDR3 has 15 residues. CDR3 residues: CASSSRARGHQPQHF. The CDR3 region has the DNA TGTGCCAGTAGTTCCCGCGCCAGGGGGCATCAGCCCCAGCATTTT.

The CDR3 sequence: CASTLELAGEVSYNEQFF. The CDR3 DNA sequence: TGTGCCAGCACTCTAGAACTAGCGGGAGAGGTCTCCTACAATGAGCAGTTCTTC. The chain couples TRBV6-8 to TRBJ2-1, with 11 bases fitting TRBD2. The V gene end was trimmed by 7 bases and the J gene end by 0 bases; junction bases not matched to a gene: 11. The CDR3 runs to 18 residues. Germline V gene lookup returns CDR1 MNHGY and CDR2 SAAAGT.